This T cell receptor (beta chain) was sequenced in a study of shared clonotypes between healthy human individuals. About the study: Those who served as donors were a couple of women and a few men between the ages of 18 and 49. Donors had three CD4 naive, three CD4 memory, two CD8 naive and one CD8 memory plate apiece.

Study-level findings and limits: Sorted-subset sequencing was shown by rarefaction to be incomplete despite large depth.

Splitting of CD4+ cells produced CD45RA+ naive and CD45RA-negative memory subsets. Turning to this clone: What it binds is not known.

This table comes from immunoSEQ multiplex PCR, and its TCRdb copy is limited to in-frame clones, with some not included. Here the sample spans approximately 2.3 million clones, approximately 95% being singletons. Germline V CDR1 and CDR2: SGHRS, YFSETQ. V was clipped by 1 base and J by 5 bases; unmatched bases: 3. CDR3 length equals 14 residues. The sequencing sample was made of naive CD4+ T cells from PBMCs. The subset is: CD45RA+ positively selected. V gene TRBV5-1 combines with J gene TRBJ2-1, with 7 positions matching TRBD2. The sequence was collected from a man in his late teens or twenties in good health. Some clones in this sample may be carry-over from other donors' samples. DNA for the CDR3: TGCGCCAGCAGCTTGCGCAGCGGGAACAATGAGCAGTTCTTC. This gives the protein CASSLRSGNNEQFF.